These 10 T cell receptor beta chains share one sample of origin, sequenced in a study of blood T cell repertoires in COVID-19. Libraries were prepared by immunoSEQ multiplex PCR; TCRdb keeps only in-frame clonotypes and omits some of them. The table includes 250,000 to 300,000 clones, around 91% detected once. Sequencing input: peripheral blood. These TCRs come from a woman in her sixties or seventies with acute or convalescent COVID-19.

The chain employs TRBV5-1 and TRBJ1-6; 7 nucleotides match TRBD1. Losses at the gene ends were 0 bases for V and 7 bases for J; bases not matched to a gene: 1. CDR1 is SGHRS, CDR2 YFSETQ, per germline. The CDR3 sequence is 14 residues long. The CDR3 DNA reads TGCGCCAGCAGCTTGGAAGGGGGCAATTCACCCCTCCACTTT. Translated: CASSLEGGNSPLHF.

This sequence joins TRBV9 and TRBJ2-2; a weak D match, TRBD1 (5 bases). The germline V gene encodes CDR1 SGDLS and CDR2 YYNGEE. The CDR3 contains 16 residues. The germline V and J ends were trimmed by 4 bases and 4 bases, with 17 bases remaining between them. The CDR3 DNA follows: TGTGCCAGCAGCCCAGACAGTCACGGCGGCACCGGGGAGCTGTTTTTT. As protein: CASSPDSHGGTGELFF.

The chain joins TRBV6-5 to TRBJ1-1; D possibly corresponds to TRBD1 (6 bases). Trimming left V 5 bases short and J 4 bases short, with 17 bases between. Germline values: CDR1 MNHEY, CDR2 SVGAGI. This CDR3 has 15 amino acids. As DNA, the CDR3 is TGTGCCAGCAGTCACCCCCCTCAGGGGTTCACTGAAGCTTTCTTT. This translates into CASSHPPQGFTEAFF.

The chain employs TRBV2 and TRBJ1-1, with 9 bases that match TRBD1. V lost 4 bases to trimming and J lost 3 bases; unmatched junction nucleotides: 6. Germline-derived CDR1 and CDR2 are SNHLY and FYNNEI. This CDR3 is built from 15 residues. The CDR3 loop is CASSVQGAEDTEAFF. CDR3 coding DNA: TGTGCCAGCAGTGTACAGGGGGCGGAAGACACTGAAGCTTTCTTT.

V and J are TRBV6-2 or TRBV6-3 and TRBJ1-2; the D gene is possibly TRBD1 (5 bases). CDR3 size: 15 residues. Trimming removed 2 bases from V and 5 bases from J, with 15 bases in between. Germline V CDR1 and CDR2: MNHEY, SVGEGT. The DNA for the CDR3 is TGTGCCAGCAGTTACGCCAGCGGGGGAACATATGGCTACACCTTC. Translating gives CASSYASGGTYGYTF.

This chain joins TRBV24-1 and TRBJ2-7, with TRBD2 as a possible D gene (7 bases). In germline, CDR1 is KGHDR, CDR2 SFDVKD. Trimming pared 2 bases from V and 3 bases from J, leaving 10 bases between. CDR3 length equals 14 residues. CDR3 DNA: TGTGCCACCAGTGATTCGGGGGGCTTCTACGAGCAGTACTTC. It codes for CATSDSGGFYEQYF.

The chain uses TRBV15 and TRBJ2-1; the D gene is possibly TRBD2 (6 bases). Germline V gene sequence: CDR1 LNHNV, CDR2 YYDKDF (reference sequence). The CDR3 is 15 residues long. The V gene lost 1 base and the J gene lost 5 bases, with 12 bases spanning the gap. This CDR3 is CATSRGRGLNNEQFF. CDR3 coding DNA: TGTGCCACCAGCAGAGGGAGGGGTCTTAACAATGAGCAGTTCTTC. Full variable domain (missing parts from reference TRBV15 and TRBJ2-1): DAMVIQNPRYQVTQFGKPVTLSCSQTLNHNVMYWYQQKSSQAPKLLFHYYDKDFNNEADTPDNFQSRRPNTSFCFLDIRSPGLGDTAMYLCATSRGRGLNNEQFFGPGTRLTVL.

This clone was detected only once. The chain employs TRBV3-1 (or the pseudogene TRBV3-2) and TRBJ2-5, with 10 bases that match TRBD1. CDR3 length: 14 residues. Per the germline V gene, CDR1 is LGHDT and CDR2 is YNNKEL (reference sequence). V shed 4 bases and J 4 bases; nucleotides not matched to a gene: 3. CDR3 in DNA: TGTGCCAGCAGCCTGGGACAGGGGAGAGAGACCCAGTACTTC. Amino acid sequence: CASSLGQGRETQYF.

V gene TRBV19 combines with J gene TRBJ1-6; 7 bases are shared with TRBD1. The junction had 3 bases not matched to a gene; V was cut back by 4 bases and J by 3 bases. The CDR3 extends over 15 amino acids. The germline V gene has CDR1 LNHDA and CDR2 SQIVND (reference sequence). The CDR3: CASSNRDSYNSPLHF. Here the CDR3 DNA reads TGTGCCAGTAGTAACCGGGACAGCTATAATTCACCCCTCCACTTT.

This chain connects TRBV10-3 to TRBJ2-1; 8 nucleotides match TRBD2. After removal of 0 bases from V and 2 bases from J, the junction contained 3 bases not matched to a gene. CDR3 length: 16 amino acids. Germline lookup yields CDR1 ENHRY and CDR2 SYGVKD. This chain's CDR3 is CAISESLAGAYNEQFF. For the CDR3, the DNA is TGTGCCATCAGTGAGTCCCTAGCGGGCGCCTACAATGAGCAGTTCTTC.